This TCR beta chain was retrieved from a study of blood T cell repertoires in COVID-19. Study as a whole: Spain, Italy and the United States supplied samples that represented acute and convalescent COVID-19. T cells, B-cell-depleted T cells, or PBMCs supplied cDNA or gDNA.

The CDR3 extends over 15 amino acids. Trimming at V came to 3 bases and at J to 0 bases, leaving 3 bases not matched to a gene. Per germline, CDR1 SGHKS and CDR2 YYEKEE (reference sequence). Study processing details: Amplified reference gene primers provided the basis for estimating nucleated cell counts. Profiled with immunoSEQ multiplex PCR; TCRdb holds only in-frame clones, not every one. V, J and clone size derive from that table, while D and trimming were established from the DNA sequence. The top ten hold over 0.7% of the sample, which has around 200,000 clones, more than 75% seen once. This clonotype originated in a woman aged 18 to 35 who had recovered from COVID-19. The chain has TRBV5-5 and TRBJ2-1; TRBD1 agrees at 7 bases. The sequenced sample was peripheral blood. This CDR3 is CASSSTGASYNEQFF. The CDR3 coding sequence is TGTGCCAGCAGCTCCACAGGGGCCTCCTACAATGAGCAGTTCTTC.